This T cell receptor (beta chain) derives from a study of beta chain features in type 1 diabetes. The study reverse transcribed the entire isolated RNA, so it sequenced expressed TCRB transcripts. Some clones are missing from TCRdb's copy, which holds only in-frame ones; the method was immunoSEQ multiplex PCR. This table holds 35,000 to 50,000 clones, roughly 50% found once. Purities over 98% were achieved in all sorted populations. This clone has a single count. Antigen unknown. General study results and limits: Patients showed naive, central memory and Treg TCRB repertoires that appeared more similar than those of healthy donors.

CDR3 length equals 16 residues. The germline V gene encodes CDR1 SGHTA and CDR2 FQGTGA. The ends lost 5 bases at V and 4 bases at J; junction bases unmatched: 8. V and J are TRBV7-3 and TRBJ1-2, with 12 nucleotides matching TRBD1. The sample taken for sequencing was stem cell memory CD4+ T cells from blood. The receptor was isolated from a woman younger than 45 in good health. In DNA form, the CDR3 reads TGTGCCAGCAGCATTACCGGGACAGGGGGCGGCTATGGCTACACCTTC. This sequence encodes CASSITGTGGGYGYTF. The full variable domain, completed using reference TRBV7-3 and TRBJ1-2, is GAGVSQTPSNKVTEKGKYVELRCDPISGHTALYWYRQSLGQGPEFLIYFQGTGAADDSGLPNDRFFAVRPEGSVSTLKIQRTERGDSAVYLCASSITGTGGGYGYTFGSGTRLTVV.